The TCR beta chain described here comes from a study of radiotherapy plus CTLA-4 blockade in lung cancer. On the study more broadly: Patients showed objective responses in around a sixth of cases and disease control in 25% to 40%.

Study conclusions and caveats: Interferon-beta, together with early blood T cell clone dynamics, reportedly best predicted response.

In regard to this clone: Its specificity is unknown.

This table comes from immunoSEQ multiplex PCR, and its TCRdb copy is limited to in-frame clones, with some not included. This sample has 95,000 to 150,000 clones; approximately 90% occur once, and the top ten carry approximately 7.2%. The sample consisted of peripheral blood, taken from a patient treated with radiotherapy plus ipilimumab. The TCR was taken from a human donor with non-small cell lung cancer that progressed on radiotherapy plus ipilimumab.

The CDR3 DNA reads TGTGCCAGCAGTATGACAGGGATTTACTCTGGGGCCAACGTCCTGACTTTC. Its translation is CASSMTGIYSGANVLTF. The rearrangement links TRBV2 to TRBJ2-6; 7 bases agree with TRBD1. Germline CDR1 reads SNHLY; CDR2 reads FYNNEI. The CDR3 contains 17 residues. V lost 5 bases and J lost 0; bases outside the gene matches: 7.